The 3 T cell receptor beta chains below come from one sample, sequenced in a study of cytomegalovirus exposure and HLA in healthy donors (dated by TCRdb to 2017 to 2019). The library came from the immunoSEQ multiplex PCR assay. For the multiplex PCR, a mixture combining 60 forward primers for TCR Vbeta segments and 13 reverse primers for TCR Jbeta segments was used. In its TCRdb copy, this immuneACCESS table keeps in-frame sequences only and misses some clones. Where compared with another copy, unresolved V genes explain less than half of these, and the others have no known cause. Here the sample has under 200,000 clones; around 75% occur a single time. The top ten clones comprise 1.5% to 2% of the sample. Sample: PBMCs. These receptor sequences come from a woman aged 30 to 39 in good health and CMV-seronegative.

The chain uses TRBV19 and TRBJ1-5; TRBD1 agrees at 8 bases. The junction had 5 bases not matched to a gene; V was cut back by 9 bases and J by 4 bases. Germline assignment: CDR1 LNHDA and CDR2 SQIVND (reference sequence). CDR3 length equals 13 residues. The CDR3 loop reads CASTGGINQPQHF. The CDR3 DNA reads TGTGCCAGCACAGGGGGAATTAATCAGCCCCAGCATTTT.

The CDR3 sequence is CASRVPGQGIDTQYF. CDR3 nucleotide sequence: TGTGCCAGCAGAGTCCCGGGACAGGGTATAGATACGCAGTATTTT. The chain couples TRBV6-1 to TRBJ2-3; 9 bases agree with TRBD1. The J segment lost 5 bases and the V segment lost 6 bases, leaving 9 bases of the junction unmatched. The CDR3 covers 15 residues. Germline V gives CDR1 MNHNS, CDR2 SASEGT.

The genes are TRBV4-1 and TRBJ2-3, with 7 bases fitting TRBD2. The CDR3 totals 20 residues. CDR1 and CDR2 (germline): MGHRA, YSYEKL. V was clipped by 0 bases and J by 0 bases; unmatched bases: 15. As DNA, the CDR3 is TGCGCCAGCAGCCAAGATCCACACGAGCTAGCGGCCTCTAGCACAGATACGCAGTATTTT. Protein product: CASSQDPHELAASSTDTQYF.